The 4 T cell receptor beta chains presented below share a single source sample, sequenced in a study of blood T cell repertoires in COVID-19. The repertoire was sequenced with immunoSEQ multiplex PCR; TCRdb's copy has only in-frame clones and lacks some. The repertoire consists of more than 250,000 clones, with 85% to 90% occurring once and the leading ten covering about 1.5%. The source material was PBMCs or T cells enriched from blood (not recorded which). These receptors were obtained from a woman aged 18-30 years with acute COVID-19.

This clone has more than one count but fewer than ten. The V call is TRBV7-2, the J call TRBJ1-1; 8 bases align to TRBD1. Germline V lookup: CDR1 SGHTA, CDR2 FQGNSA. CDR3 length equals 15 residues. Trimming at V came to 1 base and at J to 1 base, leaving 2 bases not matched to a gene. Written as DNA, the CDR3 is TGTGCCAGCAGCTTAGGGGACAGGAGGAACACTGAAGCTTTCTTT. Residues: CASSLGDRRNTEAFF.

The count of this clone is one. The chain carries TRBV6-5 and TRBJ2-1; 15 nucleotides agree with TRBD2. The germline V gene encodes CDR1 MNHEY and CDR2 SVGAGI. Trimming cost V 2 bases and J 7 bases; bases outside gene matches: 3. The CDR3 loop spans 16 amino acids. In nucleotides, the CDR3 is TGTGCCAGCAGTTACGTGGGGACTAGCGGGAGGAATGAGCAGTTCTTC. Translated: CASSYVGTSGRNEQFF.

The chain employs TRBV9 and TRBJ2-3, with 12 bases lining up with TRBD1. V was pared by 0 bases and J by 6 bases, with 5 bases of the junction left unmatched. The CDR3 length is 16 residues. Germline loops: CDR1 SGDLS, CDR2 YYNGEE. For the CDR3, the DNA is TGTGCCAGCAGCGTAGGGGACAGGGGGCGTCCCGATACGCAGTATTTT. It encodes CASSVGDRGRPDTQYF.

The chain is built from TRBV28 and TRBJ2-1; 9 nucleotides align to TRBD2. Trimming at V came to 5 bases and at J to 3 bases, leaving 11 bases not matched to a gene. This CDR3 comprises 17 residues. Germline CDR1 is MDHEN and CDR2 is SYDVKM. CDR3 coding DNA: TGTGCCAGCAGTGCATCAAGGACTAGCGAGAACTACAATGAGCAGTTCTTC. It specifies CASSASRTSENYNEQFF.